This entry lists 4 T cell receptor beta chains sequenced from one sample in a study of cytomegalovirus exposure and HLA in healthy donors. PCR amplification relied on 60 Vbeta primers (plus 13 Jbeta primers). The protocol was immunoSEQ multiplex PCR, while the TCRdb copy is restricted to in-frame clones and leaves out a portion. Counted here are around 170,000 clones, roughly 80% occurring once; the ten biggest clones make up more than 1.3%. The specimen sequenced was PBMCs. The receptors were gathered from a male donor in good health and CMV-seronegative.

This chain joins TRBV2 and TRBJ1-4; D possibly corresponds to TRBD1 (6 bases). The CDR3 runs to 18 residues. The germline V gene has CDR1 SNHLY and CDR2 FYNNEI. V was pared by 8 bases and J by 0 bases, with 22 bases between. The CDR3 spells CASGVPAGTPTTNEKLFF. The CDR3 DNA is TGTGCCAGCGGGGTCCCGGCCGGGACACCCACAACTAATGAAAAACTGTTTTTT.

The rearrangement uses TRBV5-5 and TRBJ2-3, with D unresolved. V was cut by 0 bases and J by 0 bases, with 8 bases left in between. Germline assignment: CDR1 SGHKS and CDR2 YYEKEE (reference sequence). The CDR3 runs 15 residues. CDR3 sequence (DNA): TGTGCCAGCAGCTTGGGGGCGTGGAGCACAGATACGCAGTATTTT. Amino acid sequence: CASSLGAWSTDTQYF.

This clone occurred a few times. This chain links TRBV20-1 with TRBJ1-2; maybe TRBD1 (6 bases). The CDR3 contains 11 residues. Per germline, CDR1 DFQATT and CDR2 SNEGSKA (reference sequence). V gave up 2 bases and J gave up 8 bases, with 9 bases separating them. CDR3 region: CSARSGEGYTF. In nucleotides, the CDR3 is TGCAGTGCTAGATCAGGGGAAGGCTACACCTTC.

This chain connects TRBV21-1 to TRBJ2-4; the DNA was not compared with TRBD2, the D call given in the table. TRBV21-1 is described as a pseudogene. CDR3 size: 16 residues. The CDR3 region is CASSHRRGGAKNIQYF. The CDR3 DNA reads TGTGCCAGCAGCCATAGGCGGGGGGGAGCCAAAAACATTCAGTACTTC.